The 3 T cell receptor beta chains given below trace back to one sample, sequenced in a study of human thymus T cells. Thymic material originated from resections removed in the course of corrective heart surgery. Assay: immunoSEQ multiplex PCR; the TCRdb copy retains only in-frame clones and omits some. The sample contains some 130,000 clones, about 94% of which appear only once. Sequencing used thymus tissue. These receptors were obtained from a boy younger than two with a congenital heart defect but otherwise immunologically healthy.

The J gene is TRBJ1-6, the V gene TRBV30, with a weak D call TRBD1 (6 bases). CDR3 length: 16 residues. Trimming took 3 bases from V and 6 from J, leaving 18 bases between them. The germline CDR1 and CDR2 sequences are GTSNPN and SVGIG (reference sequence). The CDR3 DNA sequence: TGTGCCTGGAGGCAGGAAACAGGGAGGAGTAATTCACCCCTCCACTTT. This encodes CAWRQETGRSNSPLHF.

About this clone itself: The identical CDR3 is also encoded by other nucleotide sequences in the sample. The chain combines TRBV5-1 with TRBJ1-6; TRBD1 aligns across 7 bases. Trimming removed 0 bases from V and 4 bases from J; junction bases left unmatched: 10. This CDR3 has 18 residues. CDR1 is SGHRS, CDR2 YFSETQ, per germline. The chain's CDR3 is CASSLAPTGANYNSPLHF. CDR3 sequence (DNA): TGCGCCAGCAGCTTGGCCCCCACAGGGGCGAATTATAATTCACCCCTCCACTTT.

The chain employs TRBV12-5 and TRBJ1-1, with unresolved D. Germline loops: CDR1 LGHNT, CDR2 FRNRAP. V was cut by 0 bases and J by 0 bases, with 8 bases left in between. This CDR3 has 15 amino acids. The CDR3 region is CASGLVPRLNTEAFF. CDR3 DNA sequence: TGTGCTAGTGGTTTGGTACCCCGTTTGAACACTGAAGCTTTCTTT.